The 9 T cell receptor beta chains below were found in one sample sequenced in a study of cytomegalovirus exposure and HLA in healthy donors (dated 2017 in TCRdb). Libraries were made using the immunoSEQ multiplex PCR assay. The multiplex PCR relied on a mix of 60 forward primers for TCR Vbeta segments and 13 reverse primers for TCR Jbeta segments. What TCRdb holds here is the immuneACCESS table cut down to in-frame rearrangements. Part of the clones is not present; checked against another copy, under half of the missing clones reflect an unresolved V gene, and the others are unexplained. The sample table shows approximately 150,000 clones, and approximately 78% are seen once. The ten largest account for roughly 4% of the sample. Specimen: PBMCs. The receptors here all came from a middle-aged woman in good health and CMV-seropositive.

The J gene is TRBJ2-7, the V gene TRBV27; the match to TRBD2 covers 8 bases. The CDR3 contains 14 residues. Trimming took 5 bases from V and 3 from J; bases not matched to a gene: 6. Germline-derived CDR1 and CDR2 are MNHEY and SMNVEV (reference sequence). The CDR3 coding sequence is TGTGCCAGCAGTCCTACTAGCGGAGGCTACGAGCAGTACTTC. It encodes CASSPTSGGYEQYF.

V is TRBV5-1 and J is TRBJ2-2; the match to TRBD1 covers 7 bases. The CDR3 runs to 14 residues. Germline V lookup: CDR1 SGHRS, CDR2 YFSETQ. V lost 5 bases and J lost 7; bases outside the gene matches: 8. CDR3 region: CASRQETGNGELFF. In DNA, the CDR3 is TGCGCCAGCAGACAAGAGACAGGGAACGGGGAGCTGTTTTTT. The full variable domain, completed using reference TRBV5-1 and TRBJ2-2, is KAGVTQTPRYLIKTRGQQVTLSCSPISGHRSVSWYQQTPGQGLQFLFEYFSETQRNKGNFPGRFSGRQFSNSRSEMNVSTLELGDSALYLCASRQETGNGELFFGEGSRLTVL.

This chain uses TRBV28 with TRBJ1-4; TRBD1 agrees at 11 bases. The CDR3 totals 14 residues. The junction had 5 bases not matched to a gene; V was cut back by 7 bases and J by 7 bases. Germline V gives CDR1 MDHEN, CDR2 SYDVKM. The CDR3 region has the DNA TGTGCCAGCATTGGGACAGGGGGGACTGAAAAACTGTTTTTT. Its translation: CASIGTGGTEKLFF.

The gene calls are TRBV11-1 and TRBJ2-3, with D perhaps TRBD2 (6 bases). There are 15 residues in the CDR3. The V gene's germline CDR1 is SGHAT and CDR2 FQDESV (reference sequence). V lost 5 bases and J lost 6, with 18 bases in between. CDR3 in DNA: TGTGCCAGCAGCCTCCGTAGGAGAGGAGGGGATACGCAGTATTTT. Its translation: CASSLRRRGGDTQYF.

V gene TRBV2 combines with J gene TRBJ2-7, with 8 bases that match TRBD2. J lost 0 bases, V lost 6 bases, and 7 bases had no gene match. Germline CDR1 and CDR2: SNHLY and FYNNEI. The CDR3 extends over 15 amino acids. CDR3 loop: CASRGSGGLSYEQYF. CDR3 coding DNA: TGTGCCAGCAGGGGGAGCGGGGGCCTCTCCTACGAGCAGTACTTC. The variable domain in full, completed from reference TRBV2 and TRBJ2-7, reads EPEVTQTPSHQVTQMGQEVILRCVPISNHLYFYWYRQILGQKVEFLVSFYNNEISEKSEIFDDQFSVERPDGSNFTLKIRSTKLEDSAMYFCASRGSGGLSYEQYFGPGTRLTVT.

The chain links TRBV27 to TRBJ2-7, with 9 nucleotides matching TRBD1. V dropped 6 bases and J dropped 2; count of bases not matched to a gene: 5. Germline-derived CDR1 and CDR2 are MNHEY and SMNVEV (reference sequence). CDR3 length equals 14 residues. The CDR3 region is CASSTGGAAYEQYF. CDR3 in DNA: TGTGCCAGCAGCACAGGGGGCGCCGCCTACGAGCAGTACTTC.

The rearrangement links TRBV7-9 to TRBJ1-2, with 8 positions matching TRBD1. The CDR3 extends over 13 amino acids. With V trimmed by 5 bases and J by 5 bases, 4 bases remained unmatched. Germline CDR1 SEHNR, CDR2 FQNEAQ (reference sequence). In DNA, the CDR3 is TGTGCCAGCAGCCAGACAGGGGCATATGGCTACACCTTC. Translated, it gives CASSQTGAYGYTF.

V usage is TRBV7-6 and J usage is TRBJ2-1, with 8 bases fitting TRBD1. Trimming cost V 2 bases and J 6 bases; bases outside gene matches: 0. Germline V CDR1 and CDR2: SGHVS, FNYEAQ. The CDR3 runs 13 residues. This CDR3 reads CASSLTGGNEQFF. CDR3 coding DNA: TGTGCCAGCAGCTTAACAGGGGGCAATGAGCAGTTCTTC.

The chain recombines TRBV6-5 with TRBJ1-6; D not certain. The CDR3 totals 15 residues. Deletions cut 0 bases from V and 11 bases from J, with 14 bases between. The germline V gene has CDR1 MNHEY and CDR2 SVGAGI. The CDR3 DNA reads TGTGCCAGCAGTTACTCGAACGGAGGGAGGACACCCCTCCACTTT. This sequence encodes CASSYSNGGRTPLHF.